The 5 T cell receptor beta chains below come from one sample, sequenced in a study of blood T cell repertoires in COVID-19. Generated by immunoSEQ multiplex PCR, the TCRdb table keeps only in-frame clones and is missing some. This table has hundreds of thousands of clones, around nine tenths appearing once. Sequencing used peripheral blood. These receptors were collected from a woman in her 40s who had recovered from COVID-19.

The rearrangement uses TRBV7-2 and TRBJ2-5, with 7 positions matching TRBD2. With 3 bases clipped from V and 5 bases from J, the junction kept 9 bases outside the gene matches. Looked up from germline, CDR1 is SGHTA and CDR2 is FQGNSA. The CDR3 is made up of 15 amino acids. The CDR3 coding sequence is TGTGCCAGCAGCTTCGTTGCGGGAGCGGCGGAGACCCAGTACTTC. As protein: CASSFVAGAAETQYF.

The chain recombines TRBV6-5 with TRBJ1-6; 10 bases agree with TRBD1. V trimming: 2 bases; J trimming: 9 bases; junction bases outside the gene matches: 4. The CDR3 consists of 15 residues. Germline CDR1 and CDR2: MNHEY and SVGAGI. CDR3 in amino acids: CASSYARTGGSPLHF. CDR3 DNA: TGTGCCAGCAGTTACGCCCGGACAGGGGGTTCACCCCTCCACTTT.

This chain links TRBV5-4 with TRBJ2-7; 7 bases match TRBD1. Germline assignment: CDR1 SGHNT and CDR2 YYREEE (reference sequence). The CDR3 totals 16 residues. Unmatched junction bases numbered 7, after V lost 0 bases and J lost 1 base. CDR3 sequence: CASSLAGGQASYEQYF. The CDR3 DNA follows: TGTGCCAGCAGCTTGGCCGGCGGACAGGCGTCCTACGAGCAGTACTTC.

This sequence joins TRBV7-2 and TRBJ1-2; TRBD1 aligns across 7 bases. From germline, CDR1 is SGHTA and CDR2 FQGNSA. V shed 7 bases, J shed 5 bases, and the junction held 4 bases outside the gene matches. This CDR3 is 12 amino acids long. This chain's CDR3 is CASTRGTYGYTF. The CDR3 region has the DNA TGTGCCAGCACCAGGGGGACGTATGGCTACACCTTC.

The chain has TRBV27 and TRBJ2-5, with 7 bases matching TRBD1. Germline V gene sequence: CDR1 MNHEY, CDR2 SMNVEV (reference sequence). CDR3 length: 14 amino acids. V gave up 4 bases and J gave up 4 bases; unmatched junction bases: 6. The CDR3 protein is CASSSTTGVETQYF. The CDR3 DNA reads TGTGCCAGCAGTTCCACAACAGGGGTAGAGACCCAGTACTTC.